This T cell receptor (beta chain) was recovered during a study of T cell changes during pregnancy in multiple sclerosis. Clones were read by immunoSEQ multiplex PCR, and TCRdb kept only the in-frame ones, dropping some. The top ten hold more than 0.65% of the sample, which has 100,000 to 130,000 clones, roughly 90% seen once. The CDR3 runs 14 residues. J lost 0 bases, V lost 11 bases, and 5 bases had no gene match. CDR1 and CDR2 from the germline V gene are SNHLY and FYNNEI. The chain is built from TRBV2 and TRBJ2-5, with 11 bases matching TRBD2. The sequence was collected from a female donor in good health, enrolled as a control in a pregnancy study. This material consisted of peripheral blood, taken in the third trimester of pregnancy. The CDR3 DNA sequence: TGTGCCCGCGGGACTAGCGGTTACCAAGAGACCCAGTACTTC. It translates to CARGTSGYQETQYF.